These 20 T cell receptor beta chains came from one sample sequenced in a study of memory CD4+ T cells and cytomegalovirus serostatus. Single viable CD3+CD4+CD8-CD45RO+ cells were sorted as the memory CD4+ T cells. Assay used: immunoSEQ multiplex PCR; TCRdb lists only in-frame clones, some missing. The sample lists 60,000 to 75,000 clones, 80% seen once, with roughly 0.48% in the top ten. The sequencing input was memory CD4+ T cells from blood. Receptors were obtained from an adult in good health and CMV-seronegative. Some clones in this sample may be carry-over from other donors' samples.

Only a few counts were recorded for this clone. The chain combines TRBV29-1 with TRBJ2-1, with 10 bases matching TRBD1. The CDR3 has 15 residues. Germline lookup yields CDR1 SQVTM and CDR2 ANQGSEA. With 4 bases clipped from V and 4 bases from J, the junction kept 7 bases outside the gene matches. CDR3 region: CSVARTGGAYNEQFF. In nucleotides, the CDR3 is TGCAGCGTTGCGAGGACAGGGGGTGCGTACAATGAGCAGTTCTTC.

V is TRBV6-6 and J is TRBJ2-7; D is perhaps TRBD2 (6 bases). Trimming took 2 bases from V and 3 from J, leaving 8 bases between them. Per the germline V gene, CDR1 is MNHNY and CDR2 is SVGAGI (reference sequence). The CDR3 sequence is 13 residues long. CDR3 region: CASSYPGGYEQYF. The CDR3 nucleotides read TGTGCCAGCAGTTACCCCGGGGGCTACGAGCAGTACTTC.

The CDR3 DNA is TGTGCCAGCAGCCGACTAGCGGGGGGATGGGATACGCAGTATTTT. It is translated as CASSRLAGGWDTQYF. The chain has TRBV11-2 and TRBJ2-3; 13 bases agree with TRBD2. The CDR3 runs 15 residues. Germline lookup yields CDR1 SGHAT and CDR2 FQNNGV. V dropped 5 bases and J dropped 6; count of bases not matched to a gene: 5.

This clone was seen only a few times. The same CDR3 arises from other DNA sequences in this sample as well. V and J are TRBV7-9 and TRBJ1-3, with D perhaps TRBD1 (5 bases). V dropped 2 bases and J dropped 1 base, with 6 bases sitting between them. In germline, CDR1 is SEHNR, CDR2 FQNEAQ (reference sequence). The CDR3 consists of 14 residues. The CDR3 spells CASSLQGSGNTIYF. The CDR3 DNA reads as TGTGCCAGCAGCTTACAGGGATCTGGAAACACCATATATTTT.

This clone occurred once. The chain is built from TRBV7-2 and TRBJ2-3; TRBD2 agrees at 8 bases. The trim removed 6 bases at V and 2 bases at J, leaving 16 bases unmatched. Germline V lookup: CDR1 SGHTA, CDR2 FQGNSA. The CDR3 totals 18 residues. The CDR3 region is CASSLNGAGGLITDTQYF. DNA of the CDR3: TGTGCCAGCAGTTTAAACGGGGCGGGGGGCCTAATCACAGATACGCAGTATTTT.

V is TRBV10-3 and J is TRBJ1-6, with D possibly being TRBD1 (6 bases). V gave up 0 bases and J gave up 5 bases, with 14 bases separating them. Germline V gene lookup returns CDR1 ENHRY and CDR2 SYGVKD. The CDR3 has 17 residues. CDR3 sequence: CAISESKRGVDNSPLHF. The CDR3 bases are TGTGCCATCAGTGAGTCGAAGAGGGGGGTGGATAATTCACCCCTCCACTTT.

This rearrangement joins TRBV10-3 to TRBJ1-2, with a weak D call TRBD1 (6 bases). The germline V gene has CDR1 ENHRY and CDR2 SYGVKD. Trimming removed 10 bases at V and 3 bases at J, with 24 bases between. This CDR3 is 16 amino acids long. CDR3 protein: CATGRGPRFLDYGYTF. The CDR3 nucleotides read TGTGCCACGGGGCGGGGGCCCCGCTTCTTGGACTATGGCTACACCTTC.

The chain is built from TRBV18 and TRBJ2-7, with TRBD2 identical over 7 bases. Per germline, CDR1 KGHSH and CDR2 LQKENI. Losses at the gene ends were 3 bases for V and 2 bases for J; bases not matched to a gene: 4. This CDR3 has 14 residues. In nucleotides, the CDR3 is TGTGCCAGCTCACCGGGACTACAAACCTACGAGCAGTACTTC. This sequence encodes CASSPGLQTYEQYF.

This clone was observed a single time. This chain uses TRBV7-8 with TRBJ1-2, with 8 bases lining up with TRBD1. The CDR3 has 16 residues. Germline values: CDR1 SGHVS, CDR2 FQNEAQ. The J segment lost 7 bases and the V segment lost 2 bases, leaving 12 bases of the junction unmatched. The CDR3 nucleotides are TGTGCCAGCAGCTTAACCACAGGGGGGTCGTCAGGTGGCTACACCTTC. The encoded protein is CASSLTTGGSSGGYTF. Full variable domain (remainder filled in from reference TRBV7-8 and TRBJ1-2): GAGVSQSPRYKVAKRGQDVALRCDPISGHVSLFWYQQALGQGPEFLTYFQNEAQLDKSGLPSDRFFAERPEGSVSTLKIQRTQQEDSAVYLCASSLTTGGSSGGYTFGSGTRLTVV.

This clone was recorded at least ten times. V and J are TRBV30 and TRBJ1-2; D not resolved. The length of the CDR3 is 10 residues. V lost 7 bases to trimming and J lost 10 bases, with 13 bases between them. Germline loops: CDR1 GTSNPN, CDR2 SVGIG (reference sequence). CDR3 loop: CASVRNVYTF. In nucleotides, the CDR3 is TGTGCCTCCGTTAGAAACGTCTACACCTTC. Combining the CDR3 with reference TRBV30 and TRBJ1-2 gives the whole variable domain SQTIHQWPATLVQPVGSPLSLECTVEGTSNPNLYWYRQAAGRGLQLLFYSVGIGQISSEVPQNLSASRPQDRQFILSSKKLLLSDSGFYLCASVRNVYTFGSGTRLTVV.

The V call is TRBV7-2, the J call TRBJ2-1; D is unresolved. CDR1 is SGHTA, CDR2 FQGNSA, per germline. V was cut by 5 bases and J by 8 bases, with 13 bases left in between. There are 13 residues in the CDR3. The CDR3: CASSQIRADEQFF. CDR3 bases: TGTGCCAGCAGCCAAATCCGGGCGGATGAGCAGTTCTTC.

The chain couples TRBV18 to TRBJ1-1; unclear D gene. Germline V gene lookup returns CDR1 KGHSH and CDR2 LQKENI. V was pared by 4 bases and J by 1 base, with 7 bases between. CDR3 size: 13 residues. The CDR3 loop reads CASSRQQNTEAFF. The CDR3 nucleotides are TGTGCCAGCTCACGTCAACAGAACACTGAAGCTTTCTTT.

Only a few counts were recorded for this clone. V and J are TRBV4-1 and TRBJ2-3, with 8 positions matching TRBD2. Per germline, CDR1 MGHRA and CDR2 YSYEKL. V shed 0 bases and J 11 bases; nucleotides not matched to a gene: 16. The CDR3 length is 17 residues. The CDR3 sequence is CASSQDGFFGREPGQYF. The CDR3 DNA reads as TGCGCCAGCAGCCAAGATGGGTTTTTCGGGAGGGAGCCCGGGCAGTATTTT.

The chain joins TRBV10-2 to TRBJ1-5, with D unresolved. CDR3 length equals 13 residues. Germline V gene lookup returns CDR1 WSHSY and CDR2 SAAADI. Trimming took 7 bases from V and 7 from J, leaving 14 bases between them. The CDR3 DNA sequence: TGCGCCAGCACTCTCCCAGGTATACAGCCCCAGCATTTT. Encoded protein: CASTLPGIQPQHF.

The chain couples TRBV7-9 to TRBJ2-7; D may be TRBD1 or TRBD2 (5 bases each). The CDR3 is made up of 13 amino acids. Per germline, CDR1 SEHNR and CDR2 FQNEAQ (reference sequence). Trimming pared 3 bases from V and 4 bases from J, leaving 10 bases between. In DNA, the CDR3 is TGTGCCAGCAGCTTGAAAGGGGAGTACGAGCAGTACTTC. Its protein is CASSLKGEYEQYF.

About this clone: Distinct nucleotide sequences in the sample also encode this CDR3. The V call is TRBV15, the J call TRBJ1-1; D gene uncertain. There are 13 residues in the CDR3. V shed 1 base and J shed 1 base, with 4 bases lying between them. Germline V gives CDR1 LNHNV, CDR2 YYDKDF (reference sequence). CDR3 in DNA: TGTGCCACCAGCAGAGCTTCGAACACTGAAGCTTTCTTT. As protein: CATSRASNTEAFF.

J is TRBJ2-7 and V is TRBV19; the D gene is possibly TRBD2 (5 bases). Germline V lookup: CDR1 LNHDA, CDR2 SQIVND (reference sequence). CDR3 length: 13 amino acids. V shed 5 bases and J shed 3 bases, with 11 bases lying between them. CDR3 residues: CASSLSGNYEQYF. The DNA for the CDR3 is TGTGCCAGTAGTCTCTCCGGGAACTACGAGCAGTACTTC.

The chain links TRBV2 to TRBJ2-5; D is unresolved. The germline V gene has CDR1 SNHLY and CDR2 FYNNEI. The V end was cut by 0 bases, the J end by 7 bases, with 21 bases between. The CDR3 runs to 17 residues. CDR3 region: CASSEARKGVGSATQYF. CDR3 nucleotides: TGTGCCAGCAGTGAAGCAAGGAAGGGTGTGGGCTCGGCGACCCAGTACTTC.

This clone was detected once. The chain has TRBV2 and TRBJ1-4, with 7 bases fitting TRBD1. The CDR3 totals 15 residues. With V trimmed by 7 bases and J by 3 bases, 8 bases remained unmatched. CDR1 is SNHLY and CDR2 is FYNNEI in the germline V gene. CDR3 loop: CASTVEGASNEKLFF. The CDR3 coding sequence is TGTGCCAGCACCGTAGAGGGGGCTTCTAATGAAAAACTGTTTTTT.

This clone was observed a few times. This chain joins TRBV4-1 and TRBJ2-5, with 7 positions matching TRBD2. The CDR3 has 18 residues. The germline V gene has CDR1 MGHRA and CDR2 YSYEKL. V trimming: 1 base; J trimming: 7 bases; junction bases outside the gene matches: 18. CDR3 amino acids: CASSQVGGRVRGGGTQYF. The DNA for the CDR3 is TGCGCCAGCAGCCAAGTCGGGGGGAGGGTACGGGGAGGAGGGACCCAGTACTTC.